This is a list of T cell receptor beta chains from one sample in a study of blood T cell repertoires in COVID-19. Sequenced by immunoSEQ multiplex PCR; TCRdb stores in-frame clones only, minus some. The repertoire holds approximately 210,000 clones, 84% seen once, with around 21% in the top ten. The sequencing sample was made of peripheral blood. These receptors were obtained from a human donor in a cohort sampled during active COVID-19. Both conserved end residues are part of each CDR3. D genes are given only for firm matches. Only part of the rows carry a size: once, few, many, or a class if the clone is expanded.

cdr3_length clone_size d_call j_call v_call cdr3_nt cdr3_aa
11 - - TRBJ2-1 TRBV20-1 TGCAGTGTTCTCATCGAGAATGAGCAGTTCTTC CSVLIENEQFF
16 few - TRBJ1-1 TRBV6-5 TGTGCCAGCAGTTACGGGCAGACCCCAAGGAACACTGAAGCTTTCTTT CASSYGQTPRNTEAFF
15 - TRBD1 TRBJ1-1 TRBV6-5 TGTGCCAGCAGAAGGGGGACAGGGAGGGATCCTGAAGCTTTCTTT CASRRGTGRDPEAFF
10 - - TRBJ2-1 TRBV19 TGTGCCTCCCCCCGGGATGAGCAGTTCTTC CASPRDEQFF
14 once TRBD1 TRBJ1-1 TRBV29-1 TGCAGCGTGCGAACAGGGGGGGCTCCCACTGAAGCTTTCTTT CSVRTGGAPTEAFF
15 - TRBD1 TRBJ1-1 TRBV10-2 TGCGCCAGCAGTGCGCCGGAGCAGGGGGGTACTGAAGCTTTCTTT CASSAPEQGGTEAFF
15 - TRBD2 TRBJ2-1 TRBV15 TGTGCCACCAGCTCCAAAACGGGGGGGCCCAATGAGCAGTTCTTC CATSSKTGGPNEQFF
13 once TRBD1 TRBJ1-2 TRBV7-8 TGTGCCAGCAGCGATTGGACAGGGGGAGGCTACACCTTC CASSDWTGGGYTF
15 - - TRBJ1-6 TRBV20-1 TGCAGTGCTAGTTACTCTCACGAACCTAATTCACCCCTCCACTTT CSASYSHEPNSPLHF
18 - TRBD1 TRBJ2-3 TRBV4-1 TGCGCCAGCAGCCAAGAAGGCCTCGGAACAGGGGGCCTAGATACGCAGTATTTT CASSQEGLGTGGLDTQYF
13 - - TRBJ1-6 TRBV6-6 TGTGCCAGCAGTTACCACTCCAATTCACCCCTCCACTTT CASSYHSNSPLHF
15 - TRBD1 TRBJ2-5 TRBV4-1 TGCGCCAGCAGCCTCCCGGGACAGGGAGTGGAGACCCAGTACTTC CASSLPGQGVETQYF
15 many TRBD1 TRBJ1-1 TRBV6-5 TGTGCCAGCAGTCGCCGACAGGGGGGGAACACTGAAGCTTTCTTT CASSRRQGGNTEAFF
15 - TRBD1 TRBJ1-1 TRBV14 TGTGCCAGCAGCCAAAACAGGGGGAGGAACACTGAAGCTTTCTTT CASSQNRGRNTEAFF
14 - - TRBJ1-5 TRBV19 TGTGCCAGTAGTATAGTCCAGGGTCCCCAGCCCCAGCATTTT CASSIVQGPQPQHF
14 - - TRBJ1-1 TRBV5-8 TGTGCCAGCAGCCTAATATATCGAGGCACTGAAGCTTTCTTT CASSLIYRGTEAFF
15 once TRBD1 TRBJ2-7 TRBV5-6 TGTGCCAGCAGCTTGGGAGGTGACAGGGATCTTGCGGAGTACTTC CASSLGGDRDLAEYF
16 - TRBD1 TRBJ2-2 TRBV7-2 TGTGCCAGCAGCTTAGTGCCGACAGGGGGACCCGGGGAGCTGTTTTTT CASSLVPTGGPGELFF
15 - - TRBJ1-2 TRBV18 TGTGCCAGCTCACCAGAGCCTCAAGGGGTTGGTGGCTACACCTTC CASSPEPQGVGGYTF
12 - - TRBJ2-1 TRBV5-1 TGCGCCAGCAGCTTAGACTCGGCCAGTAGATTCTTC CASSLDSASRFF
16 - - TRBJ1-1 TRBV2 TGTGCCAGCAGAGAACGGGGGGGTTCGGGTAACACTGAAGCTTTCTTT CASRERGGSGNTEAFF
15 - TRBD1 TRBJ1-1 TRBV19 TGTGCCAGTAGTGGGGGACAGGCTGGTGCCACTGAAGCTTTCTTT CASSGGQAGATEAFF
15 once TRBD2 TRBJ2-5 TRBV5-1 TGCGCCAGCAGCGAGGGACTAGCGGGAGTGGAGACCCAGTACTTC CASSEGLAGVETQYF